These 31 T cell receptor beta chains came from one sample sequenced in a study of cytomegalovirus exposure and HLA in healthy donors. PCR amplification relied on 60 Vbeta primers (plus 13 Jbeta primers). Here immunoSEQ multiplex PCR was the method, and the copy in TCRdb shows in-frame clones only, minus some. The sample has around 180,000 clones, around 82% seen once; the top ten hold under 2.5%. Sequencing input: PBMCs. The receptor source for this set is a man in his 60s in good health and CMV-seronegative.

The chain employs TRBV6-4 and TRBJ1-2, with D uncertain. This CDR3 is built from 15 residues. Germline loops: CDR1 MRHNA, CDR2 SNTAGT. V was clipped by 3 bases and J by 0 bases, with 11 bases between them. The CDR3 DNA is TGTGCCAGCAGTGATAACACGGGAGCTAACTATGGCTACACCTTC. It yields the protein CASSDNTGANYGYTF.

The chain joins TRBV19 to TRBJ2-1; the match to TRBD2 covers 12 bases. Germline V gene data show CDR1 as LNHDA and CDR2 as SQIVND (reference sequence). The CDR3 loop spans 15 amino acids. V was clipped by 3 bases and J by 6 bases; unmatched bases: 3. Here the CDR3 reads CASSMTSGRPNEQFF. CDR3 bases: TGTGCCAGTAGTATGACTAGCGGGAGACCCAATGAGCAGTTCTTC.

The DNA for the CDR3 is TGCGCCAGCAGCCCGGGACAGGGGGCGGTCAATGAGCAGTTCTTC. It translates to CASSPGQGAVNEQFF. The chain recombines TRBV5-1 with TRBJ2-1, with 12 bases aligning to TRBD1. V shed 4 bases and J 6 bases; nucleotides not matched to a gene: 5. CDR3 length equals 15 residues. CDR1 and CDR2 from the germline V gene are SGHRS and YFSETQ. Full variable domain (missing parts from reference TRBV5-1 and TRBJ2-1): KAGVTQTPRYLIKTRGQQVTLSCSPISGHRSVSWYQQTPGQGLQFLFEYFSETQRNKGNFPGRFSGRQFSNSRSEMNVSTLELGDSALYLCASSPGQGAVNEQFFGPGTRLTVL.

The chain carries TRBV29-1 and TRBJ1-2, with TRBD1 matching 9 bases. CDR3 size: 12 residues. Germline-derived CDR1 and CDR2 are SQVTM and ANQGSEA. The junction had 6 bases not matched to a gene; V was cut back by 6 bases and J by 7 bases. CDR3 sequence (DNA): TGCAGCGTGGGCGTGGGACAGGGTGGCTACACCTTC. Its protein is CSVGVGQGGYTF.

CDR3 sequence: CASSSGQAGDHEKLFF. For the CDR3, the DNA is TGTGCCAGCAGCTCCGGACAGGCCGGGGATCATGAAAAACTGTTTTTT. The chain carries TRBV7-9 and TRBJ1-4; TRBD1 agrees at 7 bases. J gave up 6 bases and V 4 bases, and 11 bases lay outside the gene matches. CDR1 and CDR2 (germline): SEHNR, FQNEAQ (reference sequence). The CDR3 sequence is 16 residues long.

This sequence joins TRBV19 and TRBJ2-5, with D perhaps TRBD1 (6 bases). This CDR3 has 15 amino acids. Trimming removed 6 bases at V and 2 bases at J, with 16 bases between. The germline V gene encodes CDR1 LNHDA and CDR2 SQIVND (reference sequence). In DNA, the CDR3 is TGTGCCAGTAGCTACTCCGGGACACTACAAGAGACCCAGTACTTC. Translating gives CASSYSGTLQETQYF.

As DNA, the CDR3 is TGTGCCAGCAACTCAACTAGCGGGAGGCTCACAGATACGCAGTATTTT. Amino acid sequence: CASNSTSGRLTDTQYF. The chain employs TRBV5-6 and TRBJ2-3; TRBD2 matches at 12 bases. Germline V gene lookup returns CDR1 SGHDT and CDR2 YYEEEE. This CDR3 comprises 16 residues. J lost 2 bases, V lost 6 bases, and 7 bases had no gene match. Full variable domain (outside the CDR3, taken from reference TRBV5-6 and TRBJ2-3): DAGVTQSPTHLIKTRGQQVTLRCSPKSGHDTVSWYQQALGQGPQFIFQYYEEEERQRGNFPDRFSGHQFPNYSSELNVNALLLGDSALYLCASNSTSGRLTDTQYFGPGTRLTVL.

The genes are TRBV6-1 and TRBJ1-3; perhaps TRBD1 as D (5 bases). The CDR3 is 15 residues long. V lost 4 bases, J lost 0 bases, and 10 bases lay in between. From germline, CDR1 is MNHNS and CDR2 SASEGT. The CDR3 nucleotides read TGTGCCAGCAGTGTTGGGGGGACCTCTGGAAACACCATATATTTT. Translating gives CASSVGGTSGNTIYF.

Notes on this clone: This sample also contains other DNA sequences that code for the same CDR3. The CDR3 reads CASSPGLLQETQYF. The CDR3 nucleotides are TGCGCCAGCAGCCCGGGACTGCTTCAAGAGACCCAGTACTTC. V and J are TRBV5-1 and TRBJ2-5; D perhaps matches TRBD2 (6 bases). The CDR3 extends over 14 amino acids. V was trimmed by 4 bases and J by 2 bases, leaving 12 bases between them. Germline V gene sequence: CDR1 SGHRS, CDR2 YFSETQ. The full variable domain, rest sourced from reference TRBV5-1 and TRBJ2-5, is KAGVTQTPRYLIKTRGQQVTLSCSPISGHRSVSWYQQTPGQGLQFLFEYFSETQRNKGNFPGRFSGRQFSNSRSEMNVSTLELGDSALYLCASSPGLLQETQYFGPGTRLLVL.

Concerning this clone: The germline gene is not matched at one end of the junction; a read error may be the cause. The rearrangement uses TRBV6-6 and TRBJ1-1; D may be TRBD1 (6 bases). The CDR3 extends over 14 amino acids. CDR1 is MNHNY and CDR2 is SVGAGI in the germline V gene (reference sequence). Here the CDR3 reads CASSPPQGNPEAFF. CDR3 bases: TGTGCCAGCAGCCCCCCCCAGGGGAACCCTGAAGCTTTCTTT.

V gene TRBV2 combines with J gene TRBJ1-1, with D maybe TRBD1 (6 bases). Deletions cut 4 bases from V and 4 bases from J, with 7 bases between. Germline V gene data show CDR1 as SNHLY and CDR2 as FYNNEI. This CDR3 contains 12 residues. The CDR3: CASSVGATEAFF. DNA of the CDR3: TGTGCCAGCAGTGTGGGGGCCACTGAAGCTTTCTTT.

This clone came up a few times. V gene TRBV6-5 combines with J gene TRBJ1-5; D may be TRBD1 (5 bases). Germline values: CDR1 MNHEY, CDR2 SVGAGI. The V and J ends lost 6 bases and 7 bases respectively, with 13 bases between them. This CDR3 is built from 13 residues. The CDR3 nucleotides read TGTGCCAGCAGCCCGGGACTAGAGCAGCCCCAGCATTTT. Protein sequence: CASSPGLEQPQHF.

The rearrangement links TRBV2 to TRBJ2-4, with D perhaps TRBD1 (7 bases). The CDR3 totals 15 residues. Germline CDR1 SNHLY, CDR2 FYNNEI. The germline V and J ends were trimmed by 8 bases and 0 bases, with 14 bases remaining between them. The chain's CDR3 is CASGGTDLAKNIQYF. The CDR3 coding sequence is TGTGCCAGCGGCGGGACAGATCTAGCCAAAAACATTCAGTACTTC.

CDR3 nucleotide sequence: TGTGCCAGCAGCCCCAGGGACACTAGGTCTCAGCCCCAGCATTTT. Amino acid sequence: CASSPRDTRSQPQHF. V and J are TRBV13 and TRBJ1-5, with D possibly TRBD1 on 6 matching bases. Trimming removed 5 bases at V and 6 bases at J, with 17 bases between. Looked up from germline, CDR1 is PRHDT and CDR2 is FYEKMQ (reference sequence). CDR3 length equals 15 residues.

The V and J genes are TRBV6-1 and TRBJ1-1; 9 bases align to TRBD1. The germline V gene has CDR1 MNHNS and CDR2 SASEGT. J was trimmed by 5 bases and V by 5 bases; bases with no gene match: 9. CDR3 size: 15 residues. CDR3: CASSSRQGEGTEAFF. Written as DNA, the CDR3 is TGTGCCAGCAGTTCTCGACAGGGGGAGGGAACTGAAGCTTTCTTT.

This clone was recorded only once. This chain uses TRBV2 with TRBJ1-2; D uncertain. The CDR3 length is 15 residues. CDR1 is SNHLY, CDR2 FYNNEI, per germline. V gave up 5 bases and J gave up 0 bases, with 13 bases separating them. The CDR3 loop is CASSREVGANYGYTF. Written as DNA, the CDR3 is TGTGCCAGCAGTCGAGAGGTGGGAGCTAACTATGGCTACACCTTC. Variable domain in full (rest from reference TRBV2 and TRBJ1-2): EPEVTQTPSHQVTQMGQEVILRCVPISNHLYFYWYRQILGQKVEFLVSFYNNEISEKSEIFDDQFSVERPDGSNFTLKIRSTKLEDSAMYFCASSREVGANYGYTFGSGTRLTVV.

V and J are TRBV27 and TRBJ2-6; D is possibly TRBD1 (6 bases). The CDR3 runs to 15 residues. CDR1 and CDR2 from the germline V gene are MNHEY and SMNVEV (reference sequence). Trimming took 8 bases from V and 2 from J, leaving 13 bases between them. This CDR3 reads CASRIEGAGANVLTF. For the CDR3, the DNA is TGTGCCAGCCGAATAGAGGGGGCTGGGGCCAACGTCCTGACTTTC.

The chain uses TRBV4-1 and TRBJ2-5, with no clear D. V was pared by 1 base and J by 4 bases, with 7 bases between. The CDR3 runs 13 residues. From germline, CDR1 is MGHRA and CDR2 YSYEKL. CDR3 in DNA: TGCGCCAGCAGCCAAGTGGTCGGAGAGACCCAGTACTTC. Amino acids: CASSQVVGETQYF.

The chain employs TRBV15 and TRBJ1-5; the D is unclear. CDR3 length equals 12 residues. V shed 2 bases and J shed 5 bases, with 4 bases lying between them. Germline lookup yields CDR1 LNHNV and CDR2 YYDKDF (reference sequence). The CDR3 region is CATSRQDQPQHF. The CDR3 nucleotides are TGTGCCACCAGCAGACAGGATCAGCCCCAGCATTTT.

The chain recombines TRBV7-3 with TRBJ2-1, with D hard to call. The ends were cut back, 0 bases at V and 5 bases at J, with 5 bases in the middle. The CDR3 runs to 13 residues. Per germline, CDR1 SGHTA and CDR2 FQGTGA. CDR3 sequence (DNA): TGTGCCAGCAGCTTAACTCCGGACAATGAGCAGTTCTTC. It specifies CASSLTPDNEQFF.

With regard to this clone: Other DNA sequences of this sample code for an identical CDR3. The rearrangement uses TRBV6-5 and TRBJ2-3; D might be TRBD1 (5 bases). Trimming stripped 7 bases from V and 7 bases from J, with 15 bases between. This CDR3 spans 13 amino acids. The germline V gene has CDR1 MNHEY and CDR2 SVGAGI. The CDR3 region is CASKGAGWNTQYF. CDR3 coding DNA: TGTGCCAGCAAAGGAGCAGGGTGGAATACGCAGTATTTT.

To note about this clone: One end of the junction fails to match germline, which may point to a read error. V gene TRBV20-1 combines with J gene TRBJ1-5; D not certain. The germline gives CDR1 DFQATT, CDR2 SNEGSKA (reference sequence). The CDR3 is 11 amino acids. The chain's CDR3 is CSAGSNQPQNF. CDR3 in DNA: TGCAGTGCAGGGAGCAATCAGCCCCAGAATTTT.

The chain recombines TRBV9 with TRBJ2-3; 9 bases match TRBD2. The CDR3 has 18 residues. With 0 bases clipped from V and 8 bases from J, the junction kept 16 bases outside the gene matches. Per germline, CDR1 SGDLS and CDR2 YYNGEE. The CDR3 region is CASSVALAGSPSGGTQYF. The DNA of the CDR3 is TGTGCCAGCAGCGTAGCGCTAGCGGGGAGCCCCAGTGGTGGTACGCAGTATTTT.

The rearrangement links TRBV27 to TRBJ2-7; TRBD2 might be the D (5 bases). With 7 bases removed from V and 6 bases from J, the gap between germline ends came to 13 bases. Germline assignment: CDR1 MNHEY and CDR2 SMNVEV (reference sequence). The CDR3 totals 12 residues. CDR3: CASIGPRVEQYF. CDR3 bases: TGTGCCAGCATCGGTCCGCGGGTCGAGCAGTACTTC.

The V and J genes are TRBV29-1 and TRBJ2-1; the match to TRBD1 covers 7 bases. V trimming: 6 bases; J trimming: 5 bases; junction bases outside the gene matches: 7. This CDR3 has 13 residues. CDR1 SQVTM and CDR2 ANQGSEA come from the germline V gene. CDR3 DNA sequence: TGCAGCGTAGCAGGGGGTGTCAACAATGAGCAGTTCTTC. Protein product: CSVAGGVNNEQFF.

The genes are TRBV5-1 and TRBJ2-3; possible D gene TRBD2, 5 bases. Trimming removed 0 bases from V and 2 bases from J, with 10 bases in between. Germline V gives CDR1 SGHRS, CDR2 YFSETQ. CDR3 length equals 15 residues. The chain's CDR3 is CASSLVAGPTDTQYF. In DNA form, the CDR3 reads TGCGCCAGCAGCTTGGTGGCGGGCCCCACAGATACGCAGTATTTT. The complete variable domain, with remaining parts taken from reference TRBV5-1 and TRBJ2-3, reads KAGVTQTPRYLIKTRGQQVTLSCSPISGHRSVSWYQQTPGQGLQFLFEYFSETQRNKGNFPGRFSGRQFSNSRSEMNVSTLELGDSALYLCASSLVAGPTDTQYFGPGTRLTVL.

V is TRBV7-2 and J is TRBJ2-3; TRBD1 aligns across 10 bases. Germline V gene sequence: CDR1 SGHTA, CDR2 FQGNSA. V was clipped by 6 bases and J by 1 base; unmatched bases: 4. There are 15 residues in the CDR3. The CDR3 DNA reads TGTGCCAGCAGTTCCGGGACAGGGGGCACAGATACGCAGTATTTT. Protein sequence: CASSSGTGGTDTQYF.

The CDR3 DNA reads TGCGCCAGCAGCTTGGAAGGGGGAGACAATGAGCAGTTCTTC. It translates to CASSLEGGDNEQFF. The gene calls are TRBV5-1 and TRBJ2-1, with TRBD1 as a possible D gene (6 bases). The CDR3 has 14 amino acids. Germline V gives CDR1 SGHRS, CDR2 YFSETQ. Trimming shortened V by 0 bases and J by 5 bases, and 9 bases separated the two germline ends.

The rearrangement uses TRBV5-1 and TRBJ2-1; maybe TRBD2 (5 bases). Trimming took 0 bases from V and 8 from J, leaving 12 bases between them. Germline values: CDR1 SGHRS, CDR2 YFSETQ. The length of the CDR3 is 14 residues. DNA of the CDR3: TGCGCCAGCAGCTTGGCCGAGCGGAACCATGAGCAGTTCTTC. This gives the protein CASSLAERNHEQFF.

This rearrangement joins TRBV5-4 to TRBJ2-4; 7 bases agree with TRBD2. The germline V gene encodes CDR1 SGHNT and CDR2 YYREEE (reference sequence). This CDR3 has 15 residues. V dropped 0 bases and J dropped 0; count of bases not matched to a gene: 0. Here the CDR3 reads CASSLAGGAKNIQYF. CDR3 in DNA: TGTGCCAGCAGCTTGGCGGGGGGAGCCAAAAACATTCAGTACTTC.

Notes on this clone: At one end, the junction sequence differs from germline, possibly due to a read error. V and J are TRBV6-5 and TRBJ1-5; D not certain. The CDR3 is 13 residues long. Looked up from germline, CDR1 is MNHEY and CDR2 is SVGAGI. The CDR3 sequence: CASSSNSNQPQNF. DNA for the CDR3: TGTGCCAGCAGTTCCAATAGCAATCAGCCCCAGAATTTT.